This TCR beta chain emerged from a study of T cell repertoires in cytomegalovirus infection. Study-level background: CMV infection together with matching HLA type was indicated by public TCR beta signatures.

Using its own MiXCR run on the reads, TCRdb lists one record per CDR3 protein. This table holds around 740,000 distinct CDR3 sequences, roughly a third found once. This clonotype has only a few counts. The target antigen is unknown. This CDR3 is 15 amino acids long. The ends were cut back, 6 bases at V and 5 bases at J, with 19 bases in the middle. Per germline, CDR1 LNHDA and CDR2 SQIVND (reference sequence). General study points: Clonotype analysis showed dominance of the ex vivo response by HLA-C-restricted CMV-specific TCR beta clonotypes.

The origin of this receptor is a human donor in good health (CMV status not recorded). Some clones in this sample may be carry-over from other donors' samples. The rearrangement links TRBV19 to TRBJ1-1; no definite D call. Sequences were obtained from PBMCs. The CDR3 DNA is TGTGCCAGTAGCAGAGGTCCCGGGTTTTTAACTGAAGCTTTCTTT. This encodes CASSRGPGFLTEAFF.